This passage covers 27 T cell receptor beta chains from one sample sequenced in a study of T cells in Graves' hyperthyroidism and ophthalmopathy. Amplified TCR beta CDR3 regions came from RNA transcripts. HTBI primers were the set used in a first-round RT-PCR of the TCR CDR3. TCRdb re-derived calls from the multiplex PCR reads in MiXCR, one entry per CDR3 protein. This table holds 500,000 to 750,000 distinct CDR3 sequences, approximately 14% found once. Material: blood. These receptor sequences come from a woman aged 25 to 39 with Graves' hyperthyroidism.

A note on this clonotype: With a much larger clone just one base away, this may be a read error. The chain links TRBV11-2 to TRBJ2-5, with D unresolved. This CDR3 is 12 amino acids long. V was cut by 3 bases and J by 5 bases, with 7 bases left in between. Germline V gives CDR1 SGHAT, CDR2 FQNNGV. CDR3 loop: CASSFIRETQYF. The DNA of the CDR3 is TGTGCCAGCAGCTTTATACGGGAGACCCAGTACTTC.

This rearrangement joins TRBV6-5 to TRBJ2-7; D ambiguous. Germline assignment: CDR1 MNHEY and CDR2 SVGAGI. The CDR3 loop spans 13 amino acids. V lost 2 bases and J 0 bases, leaving 5 bases between the germline ends. Written as DNA, the CDR3 is TGTGCCAGCAGTTACCGAACCTCCTACGAGCAGTACTTC. Translating gives CASSYRTSYEQYF.

In its sample, this clonotype was seen many times. The CDR3 loop is CASSHTRGETQYF. The CDR3, as DNA: TGTGCCAGCAGCCACACTAGGGGGGAGACCCAGTACTTC. This chain uses TRBV7-9 with TRBJ2-5, with D perhaps matching TRBD1 (6 bases). V was trimmed by 5 bases and J by 5 bases, leaving 12 bases between them. The CDR3 has 13 residues. Germline lookup yields CDR1 SEHNR and CDR2 FQNEAQ (reference sequence).

V gene TRBV20-1 combines with J gene TRBJ2-1; D not resolved. CDR1 is DFQATT and CDR2 is SNEGSKA in the germline V gene (reference sequence). Trimming shortened V by 0 bases and J by 5 bases, and 8 bases separated the two germline ends. This CDR3 comprises 13 residues. As DNA, the CDR3 is TGCAGTGCTAGAGATCGCTTAGACAATGAGCAGTTCTTC. Its protein product is CSARDRLDNEQFF.

This clonotype was seen only a few times. V usage is TRBV9 and J usage is TRBJ2-3, with D perhaps matching TRBD1 (5 bases). CDR1 and CDR2 (germline): SGDLS, YYNGEE. The V and J ends lost 3 bases and 2 bases respectively, with 10 bases between them. The CDR3 extends over 14 amino acids. CDR3 sequence (DNA): TGTGCCAGCAGCGGGGCAGGGCCCACAGATACGCAGTATTTT. It encodes CASSGAGPTDTQYF.

This clonotype was observed at least ten times. The V gene is TRBV12-3 or TRBV12-4, the J gene TRBJ2-7; D not resolved. The CDR3 is made up of 13 amino acids. The V end lost 2 bases, the J end lost 3 bases, and 8 bases lay between the germline ends. As DNA, the CDR3 is TGTGCCAGCAGTTTAAGAGGCTACTACGAGCAGTACTTC. This encodes CASSLRGYYEQYF.

On this clonotype itself: This sequence may be a read error, since a much larger clone differs from it by one base. The chain couples TRBV7-2 to TRBJ2-5; D unresolved. The J call may be mistaken, given a closer DNA end match to TRBJ2-1. This CDR3 spans 14 amino acids. Per germline, CDR1 SGHTA and CDR2 FQGNSA. Here the CDR3 reads CASSLVTLVETQFF. Here the CDR3 DNA reads TGTGCCAGCAGCTTAGTTACCCTAGTGGAGACCCAGTTCTTC.

This clonotype has at least ten counts. V usage is TRBV24-1 and J usage is TRBJ1-1; D is undetermined. CDR1 KGHDR and CDR2 SFDVKD come from the germline V gene. The CDR3 covers 13 residues. V was trimmed by 5 bases and J by 3 bases, leaving 9 bases between them. The CDR3 nucleotides are TGTGCCACCAGTGCCTCATATGACACTGAAGCTTTCTTT. Amino acids: CATSASYDTEAFF.

The chain carries TRBV6-2 or TRBV6-3 and TRBJ1-5, with D possibly being TRBD1 (6 bases). Germline V CDR1 and CDR2: MNHEY, SVGEGT. The CDR3 consists of 15 residues. The V and J ends lost 6 bases and 4 bases respectively, with 16 bases between them. The CDR3 DNA is TGTGCCAGCAGCGTGATGGACAGAGAGAATCAGCCCCAGCATTTT. It yields the protein CASSVMDRENQPQHF.

This clonotype was seen repeatedly, ten times or more. The chain couples TRBV11-2 to TRBJ1-6; D not certain. The CDR3 sequence is 13 residues long. The V end was cut by 5 bases, the J end by 11 bases, with 13 bases between. Germline values: CDR1 SGHAT, CDR2 FQNNGV. For the CDR3, the DNA is TGTGCCAGCAGCCCTTGGAGCCCACCACCCCTCCACTTT. Protein product: CASSPWSPPPLHF. The full variable domain, rest sourced from reference TRBV11-2 and TRBJ1-6, is EAGVAQSPRYKIIEKRQSVAFWCNPISGHATLYWYQQILGQGPKLLIQFQNNGVVDDSQLPKDRFSAERLKGVDSTLKIQPAKLEDSAVYLCASSPWSPPPLHFGNGTRLTVT.

This clonotype was counted between two and nine times. The rearrangement links TRBV6-1 to TRBJ2-5, with D hard to call. Trimming shortened V by 9 bases and J by 2 bases, and 10 bases separated the two germline ends. The CDR3 length is 12 residues. The germline CDR1 and CDR2 sequences are MNHNS and SASEGT. The CDR3 is CARPPLQETQYF. Here the CDR3 DNA reads TGTGCCAGACCCCCTCTGCAAGAGACCCAGTACTTC.

There are many counts of this clonotype. The gene calls are TRBV20-1 and TRBJ2-7, with a weak D call TRBD2 (6 bases). Germline V gene lookup returns CDR1 DFQATT and CDR2 SNEGSKA (reference sequence). V was cut by 6 bases and J by 4 bases, with 10 bases left in between. The CDR3 extends over 11 amino acids. The CDR3 spells CSAGLFYEQYF. DNA of the CDR3: TGCAGTGCGGGACTGTTTTACGAGCAGTACTTC.

This clonotype was counted at least ten times. The chain joins TRBV20-1 to TRBJ1-2; weak D call: TRBD1 (6 bases). This CDR3 has 14 residues. Germline V gene lookup returns CDR1 DFQATT and CDR2 SNEGSKA (reference sequence). CDR3 nucleotide sequence: TGCAGCGCGGGGGGGACCGGGACAACGTATGGCTACACCTTC. This translates into CSAGGTGTTYGYTF.

Concerning this clonotype: One base away lies a much larger clone, so this may be a sequencing read error. V and J are TRBV28 and TRBJ2-3, with TRBD2 matching over 7 bases. The CDR3 spans 13 residues. From germline, CDR1 is MDHEN and CDR2 SYDVKM. The CDR3 bases are TGTGTCAGTAGCAGCGGGGACACAGATACGCAGTATTTT. It codes for CVSSSGDTDTQYF.

This clonotype was recorded a few times. The V gene is TRBV6-5, the J gene TRBJ1-3; D possibly corresponds to TRBD1 (6 bases). With 0 bases removed from V and 0 bases from J, the gap between germline ends came to 9 bases. This CDR3 has 16 residues. Germline loops: CDR1 MNHEY, CDR2 SVGAGI. The CDR3 is CASSYSGGYSGNTIYF. DNA for the CDR3: TGTGCCAGCAGTTACTCGGGGGGCTACTCTGGAAACACCATATATTTT.

Only a few counts were recorded for this clonotype. The V call is TRBV9, the J call TRBJ2-3; D is ambiguous. With 4 bases removed from V and 4 bases from J, the gap between germline ends came to 13 bases. Germline V lookup: CDR1 SGDLS, CDR2 YYNGEE. The CDR3 loop spans 14 amino acids. The CDR3: CASSPQVFPDTQYF. CDR3 nucleotide sequence: TGTGCCAGCAGCCCCCAGGTTTTCCCAGATACGCAGTATTTT.

This clonotype came up a few times. The chain links TRBV30 to TRBJ2-4, with 11 bases that match TRBD1. The V gene's germline CDR1 is GTSNPN and CDR2 SVGIG (reference sequence). CDR3 length: 16 residues. V shed 8 bases, J shed 3 bases, and the junction held 12 bases outside the gene matches. CDR3 in DNA: TGTGCCATCGAGGGACAGGGGGGGGGTGTCAAAAACATTCAGTACTTC. Translation: CAIEGQGGGVKNIQYF.

In regard to this clonotype: A clone one base away is much larger, so this may be a read error. The chain recombines TRBV13 with TRBJ2-1, with 8 positions matching TRBD2. The CDR3 has 17 residues. The germline V gene encodes CDR1 PRHDT and CDR2 FYEKMQ (reference sequence). The CDR3 DNA reads TGTACCAGCAGCTCCCATAGCGGGACCAAATCTTACAATGAGCAGTTCTTC. This sequence encodes CTSSSHSGTKSYNEQFF.

This clonotype has only a few counts. The V call is TRBV5-1, the J call TRBJ2-1; D possibly corresponds to TRBD2 (6 bases). Germline V gene data show CDR1 as SGHRS and CDR2 as YFSETQ. This CDR3 is built from 14 residues. V was clipped by 4 bases and J by 4 bases, with 12 bases between them. CDR3 protein: CASSLSGDYNEQFF. The CDR3 DNA sequence: TGCGCCAGCAGCCTTAGCGGAGATTACAATGAGCAGTTCTTC.

This clonotype was counted ten times or more. The J gene is TRBJ1-5, the V gene TRBV7-9; the D gene is possibly TRBD1 (5 bases). V was trimmed by 4 bases and J by 11 bases, leaving 12 bases between them. Germline CDR1 reads SEHNR; CDR2 reads FQNEAQ (reference sequence). The CDR3 extends over 12 amino acids. For the CDR3, the DNA is TGTGCCAGCAGCTCCGGGGGGGGAGCCCAGCATTTT. Residues: CASSSGGGAQHF.

This clonotype occurred a few times. The chain is built from TRBV6-9 and TRBJ2-5; D ambiguous. The CDR3 covers 13 residues. With 3 bases removed from V and 2 bases from J, the gap between germline ends came to 7 bases. CDR1 MNHGY and CDR2 SVAAGI come from the germline V gene. The CDR3 coding sequence is TGTGCCAGCAGTTACGTGATACAAGAGACCCAGTACTTC. Translating it yields CASSYVIQETQYF.

This clonotype occurred a few times. V gene TRBV12-3 or TRBV12-4 combines with J gene TRBJ1-5; 9 bases agree with TRBD1. This CDR3 comprises 14 residues. V shed 6 bases and J 5 bases; nucleotides not matched to a gene: 5. CDR3 nucleotide sequence: TGTGCCAGCAGGGGGGGACAGGGTGATCAGCCCCAGCATTTT. Its protein product is CASRGGQGDQPQHF.

This clonotype was seen ten or more times. The chain recombines TRBV5-8 with TRBJ2-3; D not certain. This CDR3 comprises 14 residues. CDR1 SGHTS and CDR2 YDEGEE come from the germline V gene. The V gene lost 1 base and the J gene lost 1 base, with 7 bases spanning the gap. The CDR3 DNA sequence: TGTGCCAGCAGCTTGAACACTGGCACAGATACGCAGTATTTT. It yields the protein CASSLNTGTDTQYF.

Remarks on this clonotype: A much larger clone sits a single nucleotide away, making a read error possible. The chain has TRBV7-9 and TRBJ2-3, with a tentative D call TRBD1 (5 bases). Germline V CDR1 and CDR2: SEHNR, FQNEAQ (reference sequence). The CDR3 runs to 14 residues. CDR3 loop: CASSFEDTTYTQYF. The DNA for the CDR3 is TGTGCCAGCAGCTTCGAGGACACCACATATACGCAGTATTTT. Based on the CDR3 plus reference TRBV7-9 and TRBJ2-3, the full variable domain is DTGVSQNPRHKITKRGQNVTFRCDPISEHNRLYWYRQTLGQGPEFLTYFQNEAQLEKSRLLSDRFSAERPKGSFSTLEIQRTEQGDSAMYLCASSFEDTTYTQYFGPGTRLTVL.

Remarks on this clonotype: Just one base apart from a much larger clone, this may be a read error. The CDR3 end shows no conserved phenylalanine or tryptophan, and so a read error is likely. The chain employs TRBV3-1 and TRBJ2-2; TRBD2 might be the D (5 bases). With 6 bases removed from V and 0 bases from J, the gap between germline ends came to 8 bases. The CDR3 spans 14 residues. Germline assignment: CDR1 LGHDT and CDR2 YNNKEL (reference sequence). CDR3 in DNA: TGTGCCAGCAGGCGGACTCCGAACACCGGGGAGCTGTTTCTT. As protein: CASRRTPNTGELFL.

This clonotype was picked up a small number of times. This chain links TRBV6-5 with TRBJ2-3, with TRBD1 identical over 9 bases. The trim removed 5 bases at V and 4 bases at J, leaving 4 bases unmatched. Germline V gene data show CDR1 as MNHEY and CDR2 as SVGAGI. The length of the CDR3 is 14 residues. The CDR3 nucleotides read TGTGCCAGCAGTATACAGGGGGCCCCAGATACGCAGTATTTT. Protein: CASSIQGAPDTQYF.

This clonotype appeared many times. The V and J genes are TRBV7-2 and TRBJ1-1; D unresolved. CDR1 is SGHTA, CDR2 FQGNSA, per germline. The V end lost 7 bases, the J end lost 6 bases, and 18 bases lay between the germline ends. There are 14 residues in the CDR3. CDR3 residues: CASTMGRGWAEAFF. The CDR3 nucleotides are TGTGCCAGCACTATGGGCCGGGGTTGGGCTGAAGCTTTCTTT.